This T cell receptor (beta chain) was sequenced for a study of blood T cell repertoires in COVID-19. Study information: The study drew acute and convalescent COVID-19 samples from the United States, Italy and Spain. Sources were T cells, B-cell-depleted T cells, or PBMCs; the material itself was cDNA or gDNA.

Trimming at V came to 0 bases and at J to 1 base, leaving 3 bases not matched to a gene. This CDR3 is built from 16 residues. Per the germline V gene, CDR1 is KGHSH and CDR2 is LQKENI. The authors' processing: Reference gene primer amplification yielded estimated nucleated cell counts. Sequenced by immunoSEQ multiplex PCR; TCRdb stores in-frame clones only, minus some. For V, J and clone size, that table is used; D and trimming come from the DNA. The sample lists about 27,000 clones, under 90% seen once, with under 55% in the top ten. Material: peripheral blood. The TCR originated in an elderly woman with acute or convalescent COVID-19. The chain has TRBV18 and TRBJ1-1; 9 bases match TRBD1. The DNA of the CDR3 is TGTGCCAGCTCACCACCCCCGGGACAGGGGAACACTGAAGCTTTCTTT. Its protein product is CASSPPPGQGNTEAFF.